This TCR beta chain was sequenced for a study of blood T cells in healthy people across ages. Next came a second PCR, run for about 7 to 12 cycles, which used a sample-barcoded 5' primer along with a J-beta primer mix. TCRdb re-called the 5' RACE reads through MiXCR, storing one row per CDR3 protein. The data contain 800,000 to 1,300,000 distinct CDR3 sequences, under 30% of them singletons. Germline V gene sequence: CDR1 SGHRS, CDR2 YFSETQ. Losses at the gene ends were 2 bases for V and 8 bases for J; bases not matched to a gene: 3. The CDR3 runs 14 residues. The same data also contributed to another study, on T cells of mothers and their children. In that study: It was related mother-child pairs that showed slightly higher overlap than unrelated pairs, without reaching significance.

The rearrangement uses TRBV5-1 and TRBJ2-4; 11 nucleotides agree with TRBD2. The sequenced material came from blood. The sequence was collected from a girl aged 2 to 10 in good health. The CDR3 nucleotides read TGCGCCAGCAGCTTACTAGCGGGGGAATACATTCAGTACTTC. Amino acids: CASSLLAGEYIQYF.